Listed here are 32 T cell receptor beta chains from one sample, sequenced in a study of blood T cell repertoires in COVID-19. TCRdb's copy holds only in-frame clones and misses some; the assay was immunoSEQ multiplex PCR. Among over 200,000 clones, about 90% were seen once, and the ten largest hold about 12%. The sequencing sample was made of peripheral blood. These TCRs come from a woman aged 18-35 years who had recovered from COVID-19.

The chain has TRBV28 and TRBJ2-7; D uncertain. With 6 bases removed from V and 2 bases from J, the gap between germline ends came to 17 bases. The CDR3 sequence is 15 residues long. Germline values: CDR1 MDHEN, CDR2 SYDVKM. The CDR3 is CASSSTFRVPYEQYF. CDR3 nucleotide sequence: TGTGCCAGCAGCTCTACGTTTCGGGTGCCCTACGAGCAGTACTTC.

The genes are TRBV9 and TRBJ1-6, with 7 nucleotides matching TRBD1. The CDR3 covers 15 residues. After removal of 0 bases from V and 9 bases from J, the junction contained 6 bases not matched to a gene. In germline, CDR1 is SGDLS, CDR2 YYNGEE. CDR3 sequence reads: CASSVEGTASSPLHF. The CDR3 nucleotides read TGTGCCAGCAGCGTAGAAGGGACAGCGAGTTCACCCCTCCACTTT.

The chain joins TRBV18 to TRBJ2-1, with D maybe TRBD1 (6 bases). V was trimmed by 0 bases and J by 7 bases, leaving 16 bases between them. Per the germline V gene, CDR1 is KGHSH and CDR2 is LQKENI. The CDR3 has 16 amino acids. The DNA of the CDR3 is TGTGCCAGCTCACCACCGCTTCACAGGGTAGGAAATGAGCAGTTCTTC. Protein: CASSPPLHRVGNEQFF.

The CDR3 is CASSPLRREDEQFF. DNA of the CDR3: TGTGCCAGCAGCCCCCTCCGCAGGGAGGATGAGCAGTTCTTC. This rearrangement joins TRBV13 to TRBJ2-1; D might be TRBD2 (6 bases). V was clipped by 5 bases and J by 8 bases, with 16 bases between them. Germline CDR1 is PRHDT and CDR2 is FYEKMQ (reference sequence). This CDR3 has 14 amino acids.

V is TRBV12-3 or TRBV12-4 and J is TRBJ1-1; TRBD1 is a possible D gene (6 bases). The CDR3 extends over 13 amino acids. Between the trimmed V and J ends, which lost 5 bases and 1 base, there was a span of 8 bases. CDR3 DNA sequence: TGTGCCAGCAGTCCACAGGGGAACACTGAAGCTTTCTTT. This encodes CASSPQGNTEAFF.

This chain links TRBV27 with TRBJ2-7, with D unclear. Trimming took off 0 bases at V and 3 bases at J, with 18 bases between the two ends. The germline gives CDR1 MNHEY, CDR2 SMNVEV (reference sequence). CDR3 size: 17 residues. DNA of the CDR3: TGTGCCAGCAGTTTATCTAGTAGTCCCCGCGGCGGCTACGAGCAGTACTTC. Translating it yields CASSLSSSPRGGYEQYF.

The CDR3 DNA sequence: TGCGCCAGCAGCTTGGGTGCGGGAGGGCCTTTCGAGACCCAGTACTTC. This encodes CASSLGAGGPFETQYF. This chain links TRBV5-1 with TRBJ2-5, with TRBD2 identical over 9 bases. The CDR3 extends over 16 amino acids. J gave up 5 bases and V 0 bases, and 8 bases lay outside the gene matches. Germline values: CDR1 SGHRS, CDR2 YFSETQ. The full variable domain, in which reference TRBV5-1 and TRBJ2-5 provide the parts outside the CDR3, is KAGVTQTPRYLIKTRGQQVTLSCSPISGHRSVSWYQQTPGQGLQFLFEYFSETQRNKGNFPGRFSGRQFSNSRSEMNVSTLELGDSALYLCASSLGAGGPFETQYFGPGTRLLVL.

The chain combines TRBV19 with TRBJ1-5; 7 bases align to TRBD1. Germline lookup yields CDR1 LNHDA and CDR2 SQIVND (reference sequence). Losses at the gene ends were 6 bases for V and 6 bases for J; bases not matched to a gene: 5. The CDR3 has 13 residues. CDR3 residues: CASRGQNLQPQHF. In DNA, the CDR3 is TGTGCCAGTAGGGGACAGAACCTTCAGCCCCAGCATTTT.

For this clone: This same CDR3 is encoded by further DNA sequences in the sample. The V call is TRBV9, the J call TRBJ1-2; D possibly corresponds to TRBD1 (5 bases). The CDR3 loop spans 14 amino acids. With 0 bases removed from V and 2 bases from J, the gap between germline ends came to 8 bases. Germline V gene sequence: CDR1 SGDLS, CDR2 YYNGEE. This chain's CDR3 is CASSVGGGNYGYTF. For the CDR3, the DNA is TGTGCCAGCAGCGTAGGGGGCGGAAACTATGGCTACACCTTC.

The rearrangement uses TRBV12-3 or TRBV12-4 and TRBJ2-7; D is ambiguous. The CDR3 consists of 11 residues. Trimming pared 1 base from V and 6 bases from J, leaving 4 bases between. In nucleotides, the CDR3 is TGTGCCAGCAGTTTAGGAGGCGAGCAGTACTTC. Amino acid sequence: CASSLGGEQYF.

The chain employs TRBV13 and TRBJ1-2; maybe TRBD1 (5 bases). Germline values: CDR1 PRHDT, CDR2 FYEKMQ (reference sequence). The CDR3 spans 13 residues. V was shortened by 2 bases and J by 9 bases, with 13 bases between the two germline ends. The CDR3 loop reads CASSLLGPQRYTF. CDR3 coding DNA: TGTGCCAGCAGCTTATTGGGGCCCCAACGCTACACCTTC.

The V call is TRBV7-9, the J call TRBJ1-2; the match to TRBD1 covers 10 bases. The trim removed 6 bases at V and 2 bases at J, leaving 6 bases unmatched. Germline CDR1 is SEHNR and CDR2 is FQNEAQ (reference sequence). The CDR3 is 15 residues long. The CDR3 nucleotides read TGTGCCAGCAGTTTGGGGACAGGGGAGAACTATGGCTACACCTTC. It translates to CASSLGTGENYGYTF.

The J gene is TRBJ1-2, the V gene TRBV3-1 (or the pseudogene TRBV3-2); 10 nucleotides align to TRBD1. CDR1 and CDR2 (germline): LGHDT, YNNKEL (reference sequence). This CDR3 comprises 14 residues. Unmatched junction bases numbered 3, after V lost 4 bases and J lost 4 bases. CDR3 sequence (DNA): TGTGCCAGCAGCCCCGGACAGGGGGGCTATGGCTACACCTTC. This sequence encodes CASSPGQGGYGYTF.

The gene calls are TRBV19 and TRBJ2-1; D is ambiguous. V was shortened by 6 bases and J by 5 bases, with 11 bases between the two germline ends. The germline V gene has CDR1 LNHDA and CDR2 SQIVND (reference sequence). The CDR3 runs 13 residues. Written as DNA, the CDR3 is TGTGCCAGTAGAGCTGAGCTCCACAATGAGCAGTTCTTC. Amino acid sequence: CASRAELHNEQFF.

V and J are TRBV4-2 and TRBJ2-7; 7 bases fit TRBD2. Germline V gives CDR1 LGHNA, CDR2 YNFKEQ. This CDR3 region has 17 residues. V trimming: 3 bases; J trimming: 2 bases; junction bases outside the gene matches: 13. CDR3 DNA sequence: TGTGCCAGCAGCCACGATATCCTAGCGGCTCCTCCCTACGAGCAGTACTTC. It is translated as CASSHDILAAPPYEQYF.

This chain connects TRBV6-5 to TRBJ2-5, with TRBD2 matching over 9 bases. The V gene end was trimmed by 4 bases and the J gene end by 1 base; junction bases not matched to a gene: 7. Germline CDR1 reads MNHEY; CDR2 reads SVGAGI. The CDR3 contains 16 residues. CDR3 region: CASSSFYSGGQETQYF. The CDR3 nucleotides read TGTGCCAGCAGTTCCTTTTATAGCGGGGGCCAAGAGACCCAGTACTTC.

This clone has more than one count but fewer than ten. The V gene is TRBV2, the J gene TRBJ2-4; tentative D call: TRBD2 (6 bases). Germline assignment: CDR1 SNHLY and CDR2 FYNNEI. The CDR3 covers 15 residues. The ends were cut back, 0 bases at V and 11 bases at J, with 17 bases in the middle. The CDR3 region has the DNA TGTGCCAGCAGTGAAGCGCTAGGAGGGACGGCCTTTCAGTACTTC. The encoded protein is CASSEALGGTAFQYF. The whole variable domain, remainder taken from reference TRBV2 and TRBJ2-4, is EPEVTQTPSHQVTQMGQEVILRCVPISNHLYFYWYRQILGQKVEFLVSFYNNEISEKSEIFDDQFSVERPDGSNFTLKIRSTKLEDSAMYFCASSEALGGTAFQYFGAGTRLSVL.

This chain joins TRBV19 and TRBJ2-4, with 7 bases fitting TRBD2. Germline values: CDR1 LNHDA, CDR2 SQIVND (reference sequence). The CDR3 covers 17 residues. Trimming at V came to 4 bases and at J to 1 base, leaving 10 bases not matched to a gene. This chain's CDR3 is CASSTAGNGRAKNIQYF. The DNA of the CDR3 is TGTGCCAGTAGTACGGCAGGGAACGGGAGGGCCAAAAACATTCAGTACTTC.

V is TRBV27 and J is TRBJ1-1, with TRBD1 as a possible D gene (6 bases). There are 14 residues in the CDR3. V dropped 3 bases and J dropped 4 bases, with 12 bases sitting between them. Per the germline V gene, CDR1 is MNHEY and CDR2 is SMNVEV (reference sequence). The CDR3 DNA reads TGTGCCAGCAGTTTGACCCGAGGGGGCACTGAAGCTTTCTTT. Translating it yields CASSLTRGGTEAFF.

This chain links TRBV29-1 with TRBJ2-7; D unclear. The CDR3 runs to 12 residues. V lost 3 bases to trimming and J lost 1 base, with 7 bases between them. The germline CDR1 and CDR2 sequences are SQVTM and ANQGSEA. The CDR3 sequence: CSVENRSYEQYF. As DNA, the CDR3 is TGCAGCGTTGAGAACAGATCCTACGAGCAGTACTTC.

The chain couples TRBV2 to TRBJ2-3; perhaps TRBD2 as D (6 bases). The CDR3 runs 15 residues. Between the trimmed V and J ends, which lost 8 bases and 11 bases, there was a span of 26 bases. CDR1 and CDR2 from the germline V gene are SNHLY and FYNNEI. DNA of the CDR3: TGTGCCAGCCAGGAGGGTATCCTTGCGCAGGGAAAGCAGTATTTT. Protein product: CASQEGILAQGKQYF.

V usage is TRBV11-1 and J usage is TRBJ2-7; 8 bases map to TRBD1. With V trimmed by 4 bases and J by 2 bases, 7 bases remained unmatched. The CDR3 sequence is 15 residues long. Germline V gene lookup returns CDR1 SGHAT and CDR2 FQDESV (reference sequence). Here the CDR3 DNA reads TGTGCCAGCAGCTACCGACAGGGGATGACCTACGAGCAGTACTTC. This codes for CASSYRQGMTYEQYF.

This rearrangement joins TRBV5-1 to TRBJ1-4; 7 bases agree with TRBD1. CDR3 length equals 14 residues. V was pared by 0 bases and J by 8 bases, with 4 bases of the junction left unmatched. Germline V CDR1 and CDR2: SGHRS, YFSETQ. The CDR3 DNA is TGCGCCAGCAGCTTGGTCCAGGGGGGAGAAAAACTGTTTTTT. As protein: CASSLVQGGEKLFF.

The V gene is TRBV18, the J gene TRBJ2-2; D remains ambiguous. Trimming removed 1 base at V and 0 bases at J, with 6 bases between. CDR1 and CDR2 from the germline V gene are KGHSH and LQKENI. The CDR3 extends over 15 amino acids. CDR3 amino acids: CASSPRVANTGELFF. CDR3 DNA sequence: TGTGCCAGCTCACCACGCGTGGCGAACACCGGGGAGCTGTTTTTT.

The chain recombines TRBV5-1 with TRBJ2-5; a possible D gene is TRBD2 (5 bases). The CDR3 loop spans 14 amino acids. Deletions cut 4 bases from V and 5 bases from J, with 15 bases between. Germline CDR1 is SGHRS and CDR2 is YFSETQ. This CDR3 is CASSPERARETQYF. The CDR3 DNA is TGCGCCAGCAGCCCCGAGAGGGCTCGGGAGACCCAGTACTTC.

CDR3 sequence reads: CAWSGGGRSPLHF. DNA of the CDR3: TGTGCCTGGAGTGGAGGGGGCAGATCACCCCTCCACTTT. This chain connects TRBV30 to TRBJ1-6; the match to TRBD1 covers 7 bases. Germline-derived CDR1 and CDR2 are GTSNPN and SVGIG (reference sequence). With 1 base clipped from V and 10 bases from J, the junction kept 4 bases outside the gene matches. The CDR3 contains 13 residues.

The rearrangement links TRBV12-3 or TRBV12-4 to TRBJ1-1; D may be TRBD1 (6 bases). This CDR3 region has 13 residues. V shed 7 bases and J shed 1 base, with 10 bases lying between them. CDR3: CASIAQGNTEAFF. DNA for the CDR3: TGTGCCAGCATCGCACAGGGGAACACTGAAGCTTTCTTT.

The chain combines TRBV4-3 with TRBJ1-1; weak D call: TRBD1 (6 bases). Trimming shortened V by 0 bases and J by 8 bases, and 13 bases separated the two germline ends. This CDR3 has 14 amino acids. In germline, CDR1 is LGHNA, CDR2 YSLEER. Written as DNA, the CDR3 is TGCGCCAGCAGCCAAGATGCCCTGAGGGGGGAAGCTTTCTTT. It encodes CASSQDALRGEAFF.

As DNA, the CDR3 is TGCGCCAGCAGCCACTACGGGACAGGGCTCACTGAAGCTTTCTTT. Translated, it gives CASSHYGTGLTEAFF. The V call is TRBV4-3, the J call TRBJ1-1, with 9 positions matching TRBD1. The CDR3 runs to 15 residues. Germline V gives CDR1 LGHNA, CDR2 YSLEER. V was clipped by 3 bases and J by 4 bases; unmatched bases: 6.

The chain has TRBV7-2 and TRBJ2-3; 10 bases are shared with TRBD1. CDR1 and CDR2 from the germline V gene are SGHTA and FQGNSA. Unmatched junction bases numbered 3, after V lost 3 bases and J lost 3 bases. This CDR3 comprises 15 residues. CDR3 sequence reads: CASSLDRGGTDTQYF. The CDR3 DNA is TGTGCCAGCAGCTTGGACAGGGGGGGAACAGATACGCAGTATTTT.

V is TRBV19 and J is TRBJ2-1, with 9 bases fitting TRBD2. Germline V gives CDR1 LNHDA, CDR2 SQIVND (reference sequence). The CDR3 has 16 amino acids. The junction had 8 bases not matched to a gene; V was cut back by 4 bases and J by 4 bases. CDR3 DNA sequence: TGTGCCAGTAGTACCCATCGACTAGCGGCATACAATGAGCAGTTCTTC. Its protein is CASSTHRLAAYNEQFF.

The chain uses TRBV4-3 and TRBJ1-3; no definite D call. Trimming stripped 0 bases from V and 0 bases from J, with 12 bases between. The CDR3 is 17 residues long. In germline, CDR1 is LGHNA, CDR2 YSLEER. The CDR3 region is CASSQDLYGSSGNTIYF. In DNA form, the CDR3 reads TGCGCCAGCAGCCAAGATCTTTACGGGAGCTCTGGAAACACCATATATTTT.